The 6 T cell receptor beta chains below come from one sample, sequenced in a study of Graves' ophthalmopathy and Graves' hyperthyroidism listed by TCRdb under 2018. Sequenced on an Illumina HiSeq 2000. TCR beta CDR3 regions were amplified from RNA transcripts for repertoire sequencing. The first round was an RT-PCR using HTBI primers with the Qiagen OneStep RT-PCR kit, and this first round was followed by a second-round multiplex PCR, then size selection and purification. The raw public reads went through TCRdb reprocessing: fastp at Q25, MiXCR clone calling, in-frame beta chains kept. CDR3 protein sequences are deduplicated, and each keeps its most common genes and DNA. This sample lists over a million distinct CDR3 sequences; 35% to 40% were detected once. Around 10% of the sample comes from the top ten. The sequenced material came from peripheral blood or thyroid tissue (not recorded which). The receptors originated from an adult man with Graves' hyperthyroidism.

In its sample, this clonotype was seen once. A single base separates this from a much larger clone, so it may be a read error. The J gene is TRBJ2-5, the V gene TRBV6-2 or TRBV6-3; D ambiguous. The CDR3 runs to 11 residues. Germline V gene data show CDR1 as MNHEY and CDR2 as SVGEGT. Deletions cut 7 bases from V and 5 bases from J, with 8 bases between. Written as DNA, the CDR3 is TGTGCCAGCACCAACGATGAGACCCAGTACTTC. This gives the protein CASTNDETQYF.

This clonotype was counted only a few times. The chain has TRBV7-3 and TRBJ2-2; 8 bases align to TRBD1. CDR1 and CDR2 from the germline V gene are SGHTA and FQGTGA. Trimming removed 4 bases from V and 6 bases from J; junction bases left unmatched: 4. This CDR3 spans 14 amino acids. In DNA, the CDR3 is TGTGCCAGCAGCTCCATCAGGGGGCCCGGGGAGCTGTTTTTT. It translates to CASSSIRGPGELFF.

The chain joins TRBV6-5 to TRBJ2-7; D gene unclear. This CDR3 contains 14 residues. Germline V gives CDR1 MNHEY, CDR2 SVGAGI. V lost 2 bases and J 3 bases, leaving 11 bases between the germline ends. The CDR3 DNA sequence: TGTGCCAGCAGTTACAGGCATAGTTTCTACGAGCAGTACTTC. It encodes CASSYRHSFYEQYF.

The chain links TRBV18 to TRBJ2-7, with 7 bases lining up with TRBD1. Trimming took 0 bases from V and 2 from J; bases not matched to a gene: 4. Germline V lookup: CDR1 KGHSH, CDR2 LQKENI. The CDR3 contains 15 residues. The CDR3 loop is CASSPPLDRAYEQYF. The CDR3 DNA reads as TGTGCCAGCTCACCACCGTTAGACAGGGCCTACGAGCAGTACTTC.

This clonotype was seen at least ten times. The V gene is TRBV25-1, the J gene TRBJ2-7; D ambiguous. The germline V gene encodes CDR1 MGHDK and CDR2 SYGVNS. With 5 bases removed from V and 3 bases from J, the gap between germline ends came to 11 bases. The CDR3 has 13 residues. CDR3 loop: CASSLDGYYEQYF. Here the CDR3 DNA reads TGTGCCAGCAGTCTGGACGGGTACTACGAGCAGTACTTC.

The chain links TRBV15 to TRBJ1-5; D not resolved. CDR1 LNHNV and CDR2 YYDKDF come from the germline V gene (reference sequence). V was trimmed by 3 bases and J by 11 bases, leaving 11 bases between them. The CDR3 has 12 amino acids. The CDR3 DNA follows: TGTGCCACCAGCAGTCACGAAGAGACCCAGCATTTT. This sequence encodes CATSSHEETQHF.